Listed below are T cell receptor beta chains from one sample, sequenced in a study of T cells in Graves' hyperthyroidism and ophthalmopathy. TCRdb analysed the multiplex PCR reads with MiXCR anew, one entry per CDR3 protein. Among hundreds of thousands of distinct CDR3 sequences listed, roughly 15% were seen once. The sequencing sample was made of blood. These TCRs come from a woman younger than 30 with Graves' hyperthyroidism. The CDR3 runs from the conserved cysteine through the conserved F or W. The D gene is left open where the match is weak. For some rows the clone size is stated as once, few or many, or as a class when expanded; others skip it.

clone_size j_call d_call v_call cdr3_nt cdr3_aa
many TRBJ1-2 - TRBV11-2 TGTGCCAGCAGTGGAGGGCTTCTCGGTGGCTACACCTTC CASSGGLLGGYTF
- TRBJ1-2 - TRBV27 TGTGCCAGCAGACCCATCCCGGGAGCTGGCTACACCTTC CASRPIPGAGYTF
- TRBJ2-2 TRBD2 TRBV7-9 TGTGCCAGCAGACAGGGACTAGCGGGAGGAATCACCGGGGAGCTGTTTTTT CASRQGLAGGITGELFF
many TRBJ2-7 TRBD2 TRBV7-2 TGTGCCAGCAGTCCGACTAGCGGTCCCTACGAGCAGTACTTC CASSPTSGPYEQYF
few TRBJ2-6 TRBD1 TRBV12-3/TRBV12-4 TGTGCCAGCAGGTCACATGGACAGGGGCTTGAATCCTCTGGGGCCAACGTCCTGACTTTC CASRSHGQGLESSGANVLTF
few TRBJ1-1 - TRBV13 TGTGCCAGCAGCTCTACCAGGGGGAACACTGAAGCTTTCTTT CASSSTRGNTEAFF
many TRBJ2-7 - TRBV7-3 TGTGCCAGCAGCTTAGAATCAGGAAGCTCCTACGAGCAGTACTTC CASSLESGSSYEQYF
- TRBJ1-1 TRBD1 TRBV14 TGTGCCAGCAGCCTCGTGGGACAGGGTGCCTTAAACGGTGAAGCTTTCTTT CASSLVGQGALNGEAFF
many TRBJ2-3 TRBD2 TRBV7-2 TGTGCCAGCAGCTTTAGCGGGAGGTACATCACAGATACGCAGTATTTT CASSFSGRYITDTQYF
- TRBJ1-1 - TRBV20-1 TGCAGTGCCCCAATGGCAGGGGCGATGAACACTGAAGCTTTCTTT CSAPMAGAMNTEAFF
- TRBJ2-3 - TRBV18 TGTGTCAGCTCACCGTCCACAGATACGCAGTATTTT CVSSPSTDTQYF
many TRBJ2-1 TRBD2 TRBV12-3/TRBV12-4 TGTGCCAGCAGTTATGTCAGCGGGAGCGAGCAGTTCTTC CASSYVSGSEQFF
- TRBJ1-1 - TRBV6-5 TGTGCCAGCAGTTACCCGGACAGACCCCTGAACACTGAAGCTTTCTTT CASSYPDRPLNTEAFF
few TRBJ2-1 TRBD1 TRBV11-2 TGTGCCAGCAGCTCGAGGACAGGGAACAATGAGCAGTTCTTC CASSSRTGNNEQFF
many TRBJ2-3 TRBD2 TRBV10-3 TGTGCCATCAGTGAGTCCCTAGCGGGGTCCACAGATACGCAGTATTTT CAISESLAGSTDTQYF
many TRBJ1-1 - TRBV7-2 TGTGCCAGCAGCTTAGGACAGGTTAACACTGAAGCTTTCTTT CASSLGQVNTEAFF
many TRBJ2-2 TRBD2 TRBV4-3 TGCGCCAGCAGCCAAGACCTAGCGGGAGCGGCCACCGGGGAGCTGTTTTTT CASSQDLAGAATGELFF
- TRBJ2-7 TRBD2 TRBV28 TGTGCCAGCAGTTCCCAGAGCGGGAGGGGGTACGAGCAGTACTTC CASSSQSGRGYEQYF
many TRBJ2-5 - TRBV4-3 TGCGCCAGCAGCCATGGAGACCGAAAGACCCAGTACTTC CASSHGDRKTQYF
many TRBJ2-5 - TRBV7-2 TGTGCCAGCAGCCAGATCGGCGGATCCCAAGAGACCCAGTACTTC CASSQIGGSQETQYF